This paragraph reports one T cell receptor beta chain. This entry belongs to a study of blood T cell repertoires in COVID-19. Overall study: There were acute and convalescent COVID-19 samples, and they came from the United States, Italy and Spain. T cells, B-cell-depleted T cells, or PBMCs provided the cDNA or gDNA that served as material.

This CDR3 is 16 amino acids long. Per germline, CDR1 SGHTA and CDR2 FQGNSA. Trimming cost V 5 bases and J 4 bases; bases outside gene matches: 8. In the original processing: For nucleated cells, counts were estimated from reference gene primer amplification. Generated by immunoSEQ multiplex PCR, the TCRdb table keeps only in-frame clones and is missing some. V and J calls and clone size are copied from that table; D and trimming were computed from the DNA. Among fewer than 110,000 clones listed, 70% to 90% were seen once. The sequence came from a man aged 45 to 65 in a cohort sampled during active COVID-19. The sequenced sample consisted of peripheral blood. The chain uses TRBV7-2 and TRBJ2-2, with 9 bases matching TRBD1. The CDR3 region has the DNA TGTGCCAGCAGCCAAGGACAGGGGAAGGTCACCGGGGAGCTGTTTTTT. It is translated as CASSQGQGKVTGELFF.